This TCR beta chain was recorded in a study of CD8+CD57+ T cells in acquired aplastic anemia. Study at large: Sorted CD4+ and CD8+ cells gave an average of approximately 3.4 ug of DNA.

Those patients picked for sequencing had displayed CD8+CD57+ cell expansion on flow cytometry. No therapy had been given to the patients at the time of blood sampling. To note about this clonotype: Its antigen is undetermined.

CDR3 and TCR beta VDJ profiling relied on genomic DNA as the template. Via MiXCR, TCRdb re-called the reads, giving one row per CDR3 protein. The data hold around 190,000 distinct CDR3 sequences, with nearly 50% observed a single time. Study outcomes and limitations: Almost 30 shared CD8+ CDR3s appeared highly expressed within patients' immunodominant clones.

This receptor was obtained from a human donor with aplastic anemia. Sequencing was performed on sorted CD4+, CD8+, or CD8+CD57+ T cells (not recorded which) from PBMCs.

Here the CDR3 reads CAISDYDRTPYEQYF. Here the CDR3 DNA reads TGTGCCATCAGTGACTACGACAGGACTCCCTACGAGCAGTACTTC. The J gene is TRBJ2-7, the V gene TRBV10-3; D perhaps matches TRBD1 (6 bases). Trimming stripped 3 bases from V and 2 bases from J, with 14 bases between. CDR1 is ENHRY and CDR2 is SYGVKD in the germline V gene. This CDR3 contains 15 residues.